This T cell receptor beta chain emerged from a study of a mutant IDH1 vaccine in newly diagnosed glioma. This clone was found once. The antigen is undetermined. Study conclusions and caveats: Any relationship between pseudoprogression and changes in top peripheral T cell clonotypes seemed absent.

TCRdb's copy holds only in-frame clones and misses some; the assay was immunoSEQ multiplex PCR. In the table there are 50,000 to 70,000 clones, approximately 82% of which are singletons. The germline CDR1 and CDR2 sequences are SGHKS and YYEKEE (reference sequence). Trimming removed 1 base at V and 0 bases at J, with 7 bases between. The CDR3 spans 14 residues. Time point specified: week 5, during vaccination. All doses held 300 ug of mutant IDH1 20-mer peptide, with topical imiquimod. The V gene is TRBV5-5, the J gene TRBJ2-5; D is undetermined. The sample consisted of PBMCs, taken from a glioma patient whose treatment included an IDH1 peptide vaccine. The clonotype originates from a woman between 18 and 29 years old with glioma. Some clones in this sample may be carry-over from other donors' samples. The CDR3 DNA reads TGTGCCAGCAGCTTGAGTACACACCAAGAGACCCAGTACTTC. This encodes CASSLSTHQETQYF.